The TCR beta chain under discussion was sequenced for a study of blood T cells in healthy people across ages. The second PCR ran about 6 to 11 cycles with a sample-barcoded 5' primer and J-beta primers. One entry per CDR3 protein, called by TCRdb with MiXCR from the 5' RACE reads. The sample consists of about 930,000 distinct CDR3 sequences, almost 30% of them appearing once. This CDR3 region has 15 residues. CDR1 LNHDA and CDR2 SQIVND come from the germline V gene (reference sequence). V was clipped by 5 bases and J by 4 bases, with 15 bases between them. The data also belong to a second study, concerning T cells of mothers and their children. That publication notes: Approximately 2.7 million TCR beta reads per child versus over 9 million per mother.

V usage is TRBV19 and J usage is TRBJ1-5; no clear D. This clonotype was sampled from a middle-aged woman in good health. Source material: blood. For the CDR3, the DNA is TGTGCCAGTAGTGCCAGACGGACGGAGAATCAGCCCCAGCATTTT. Its protein product is CASSARRTENQPQHF.